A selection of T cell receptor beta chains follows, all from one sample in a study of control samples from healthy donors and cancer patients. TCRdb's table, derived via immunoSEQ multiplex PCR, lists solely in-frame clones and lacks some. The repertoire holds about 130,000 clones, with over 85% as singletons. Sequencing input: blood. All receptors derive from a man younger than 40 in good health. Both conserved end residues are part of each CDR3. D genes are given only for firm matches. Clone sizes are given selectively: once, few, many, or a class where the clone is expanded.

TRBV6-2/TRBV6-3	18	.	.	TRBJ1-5	CASSYAAKGTQGNQPQHF	TGTGCCAGCAGTTACGCGGCAAAGGGGACTCAAGGCAATCAGCCCCAGCATTTT
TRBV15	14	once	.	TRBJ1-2	CATSRDLVGAGYTF	TGTGCCACCAGCAGAGATCTTGTAGGGGCTGGCTACACCTTC
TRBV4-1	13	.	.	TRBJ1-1	CASSQINPTEAFF	TGCGCCAGCAGCCAAATCAATCCGACAGAAGCTTTCTTT
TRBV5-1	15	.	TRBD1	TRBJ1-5	CASSPGTGGSWPQHF	TGCGCCAGCAGCCCCGGGACAGGGGGCTCTTGGCCCCAGCATTTT
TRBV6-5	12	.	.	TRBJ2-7	CASREHGREQYF	TGTGCCAGTCGCGAACATGGCCGGGAGCAGTACTTC
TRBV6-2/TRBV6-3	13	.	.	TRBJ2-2	CASSYDNTGELFF	TGTGCCAGCAGTTACGATAACACCGGGGAGCTGTTTTTT
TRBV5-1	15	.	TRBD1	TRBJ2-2	CASGRDRSNTGELFF	TGCGCCAGCGGAAGGGACAGGTCCAACACCGGGGAGCTGTTTTTT
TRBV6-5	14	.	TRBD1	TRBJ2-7	CASSLGQGAYEQYF	TGTGCCAGCAGTTTGGGACAGGGGGCTTACGAGCAGTACTTC
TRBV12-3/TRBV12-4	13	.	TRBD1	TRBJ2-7	CASSFRTGHEQYF	TGTGCCAGCAGTTTTCGGACAGGCCACGAGCAGTACTTC
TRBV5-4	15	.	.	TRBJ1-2	CASSSPTAPSYGYTF	TGTGCCAGCAGCTCCCCGACAGCCCCTTCCTATGGCTACACCTTC
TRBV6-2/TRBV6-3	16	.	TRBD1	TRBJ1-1	CASSSGDRFMNTEAFF	TGTGCCAGCAGTTCAGGGGACAGGTTCATGAACACTGAAGCTTTCTTT
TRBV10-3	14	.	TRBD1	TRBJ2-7	CAISELDRVHEQYF	TGTGCCATCAGTGAGTTAGACAGGGTCCACGAGCAGTACTTC
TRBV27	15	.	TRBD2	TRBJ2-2	CASSLVAGGTGELFF	TGTGCCAGCAGTTTAGTAGCGGGGGGTACCGGGGAGCTGTTTTTT
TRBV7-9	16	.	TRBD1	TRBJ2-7	CASSLAGTGERGEQYF	TGTGCCAGCAGCTTAGCCGGGACAGGAGAAAGGGGCGAGCAGTACTTC
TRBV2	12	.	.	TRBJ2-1	CASSRDPNEQFF	TGTGCCAGCAGTCGCGACCCGAATGAGCAGTTCTTC
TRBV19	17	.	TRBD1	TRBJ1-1	CASSIRGNRGRDTEAFF	TGTGCCAGTAGTATCCGGGGGAACAGGGGTCGGGACACTGAAGCTTTCTTT
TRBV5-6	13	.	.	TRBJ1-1	CASSLGGDTEAFF	TGTGCCAGCAGCTTGGGAGGGGACACTGAAGCTTTCTTT
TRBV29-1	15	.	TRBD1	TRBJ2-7	CSVEFPGTEVYEQYF	TGCAGCGTTGAATTCCCCGGGACAGAAGTCTACGAGCAGTACTTC
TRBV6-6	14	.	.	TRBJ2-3	CASSYNGGTDTQYF	TGTGCCAGCAGTTACAACGGGGGAACAGATACGCAGTATTTT
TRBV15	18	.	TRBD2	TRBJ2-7	CATSRTGTSGVFSYEQYF	TGTGCCACCAGCAGAACCGGGACTAGCGGGGTTTTCTCCTACGAGCAGTACTTC
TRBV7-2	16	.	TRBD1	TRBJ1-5	CASSRDSRNSNQPQHF	TGTGCCAGCAGCCGGGACAGCAGGAATAGCAATCAGCCCCAGCATTTT
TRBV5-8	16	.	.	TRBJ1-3	CASSLVRSYSGNTIYF	TGTGCCAGCAGCTTGGTCCGGTCCTACTCTGGAAACACCATATATTTT
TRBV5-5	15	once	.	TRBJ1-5	CASSLRDYSNQPQHF	TGTGCCAGCAGCTTGCGGGATTATAGCAATCAGCCCCAGCATTTT
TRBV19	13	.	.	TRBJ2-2	CASSIQGNGELFF	TGTGCCAGTAGTATACAGGGGAACGGGGAGCTGTTTTTT
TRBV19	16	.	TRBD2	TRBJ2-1	CASSISLAGGKNEQFF	TGTGCCAGTAGTATTAGTCTAGCGGGGGGAAAGAATGAGCAGTTCTTC
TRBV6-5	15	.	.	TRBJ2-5	CASSYSGGAGETQYF	TGTGCCAGCAGTTACTCTGGGGGGGCCGGTGAGACCCAGTACTTC
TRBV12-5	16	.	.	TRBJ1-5	CASGLYFPGSDQPQHF	TGTGCTAGTGGTTTGTATTTCCCGGGTTCCGATCAGCCCCAGCATTTT
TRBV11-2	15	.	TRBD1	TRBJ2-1	CASSLGTGGLNEQFF	TGTGCCAGCAGCCTCGGGACAGGGGGCCTGAATGAGCAGTTCTTC
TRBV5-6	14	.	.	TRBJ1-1	CASSLASQEPEAFF	TGTGCCAGCAGCTTGGCTTCACAGGAGCCTGAAGCTTTCTTT
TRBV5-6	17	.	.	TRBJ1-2	CASSLAWGLKRGYGYTF	TGTGCCAGCAGCTTGGCGTGGGGGCTTAAGCGCGGCTATGGCTACACCTTC
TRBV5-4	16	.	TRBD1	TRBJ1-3	CASSLDRGGSGNTIYF	TGTGCCAGCAGCTTAGACAGGGGAGGCTCTGGAAACACCATATATTTT
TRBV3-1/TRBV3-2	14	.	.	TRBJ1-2	CASSQVQGPYGYTF	TGTGCCAGCAGCCAAGTGCAGGGCCCTTATGGCTACACCTTC
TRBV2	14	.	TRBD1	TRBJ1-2	CASSYTRQGYGYTF	TGTGCCAGCAGTTACACTCGACAGGGTTATGGCTACACCTTC
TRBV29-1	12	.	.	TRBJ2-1	CSVRKGSDEQFF	TGCAGCGTTCGTAAGGGTTCGGATGAGCAGTTCTTC
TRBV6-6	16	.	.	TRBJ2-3	CASSYGVGGDTDTQYF	TGTGCCAGCAGTTACGGGGTAGGGGGGGACACAGATACGCAGTATTTT
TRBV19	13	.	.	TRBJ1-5	CASNARVDQPQHF	TGTGCCAGTAATGCTCGGGTGGACCAGCCCCAGCATTTT
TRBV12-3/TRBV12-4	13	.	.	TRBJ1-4	CASSGRANEKLFF	TGTGCCAGCTCCGGCAGGGCTAATGAAAAACTGTTTTTT
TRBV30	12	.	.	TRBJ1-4	CARQGLNEKLFF	TGTGCCCGGCAAGGGCTTAATGAAAAACTGTTTTTT
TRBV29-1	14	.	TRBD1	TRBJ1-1	CSVASPGGDTEAFF	TGCAGCGTCGCCTCTCCAGGGGGGGACACTGAAGCTTTCTTT
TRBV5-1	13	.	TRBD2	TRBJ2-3	CASSGGSTDTQYF	TGCGCCAGCTCGGGGGGGAGCACAGATACGCAGTATTTT
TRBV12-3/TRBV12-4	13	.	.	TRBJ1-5	CASSTTGAGPQHF	TGTGCCAGCAGTACGACAGGCGCGGGGCCCCAGCATTTT
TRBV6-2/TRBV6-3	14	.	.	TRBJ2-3	CASSSPTRADTQYF	TGTGCCAGCAGTTCCCCGACACGGGCAGATACGCAGTATTTT
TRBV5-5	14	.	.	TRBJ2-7	CASSVGGGPYEQYF	TGTGCCAGCAGCGTGGGAGGGGGTCCTTACGAGCAGTACTTC
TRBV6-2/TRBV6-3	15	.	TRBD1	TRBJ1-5	CASSYPQGGTQPQHF	TGTGCCAGCAGTTACCCACAGGGGGGGACTCAGCCCCAGCATTTT
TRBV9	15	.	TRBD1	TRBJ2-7	CASSEGATSSYEQYF	TGTGCCAGCAGCGAGGGGGCGACGAGCTCCTACGAGCAGTACTTC
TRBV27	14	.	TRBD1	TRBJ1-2	CASSYGAGGYGYTF	TGTGCCAGCAGTTACGGGGCAGGGGGCTATGGCTACACCTTC
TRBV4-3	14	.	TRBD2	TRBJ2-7	CASSQVAGYYEQYF	TGCGCCAGCAGCCAAGTAGCGGGGTACTACGAGCAGTACTTC